The sequence of this T cell receptor beta chain was determined in a study of beta chain features in type 1 diabetes. Study-wide results and limits: TCRB CDR3s were moderately but significantly shorter in Type 1 diabetes patients in all four CD4+ subsets.

With regard to this clone: Its target is unknown.

Donors underwent one heparinised blood draw, 100 to 150 mL on average. CDR1 is GTSNPN and CDR2 is SVGIG in the germline V gene (reference sequence). This CDR3 has 16 amino acids. J lost 7 bases, V lost 1 base, and 10 bases had no gene match. Every bit of the isolated RNA underwent reverse transcription, so sequencing read expressed TCRB transcripts. The table came from immunoSEQ multiplex PCR; TCRdb's copy has only in-frame clones and leaves some out. The table has 20,000 to 25,000 clones, more than 45% seen once. Sequenced: stem cell memory CD4+ T cells from blood. This clonotype originated in a man aged 18 to 30 with type 1 diabetes. V and J are TRBV30 and TRBJ2-1; 10 bases map to TRBD2. DNA of the CDR3: TGTGCCTGGAGTGAAGCGGGGGGGCGATATACGAATGAGCAGTTCTTC. The encoded protein is CAWSEAGGRYTNEQFF.